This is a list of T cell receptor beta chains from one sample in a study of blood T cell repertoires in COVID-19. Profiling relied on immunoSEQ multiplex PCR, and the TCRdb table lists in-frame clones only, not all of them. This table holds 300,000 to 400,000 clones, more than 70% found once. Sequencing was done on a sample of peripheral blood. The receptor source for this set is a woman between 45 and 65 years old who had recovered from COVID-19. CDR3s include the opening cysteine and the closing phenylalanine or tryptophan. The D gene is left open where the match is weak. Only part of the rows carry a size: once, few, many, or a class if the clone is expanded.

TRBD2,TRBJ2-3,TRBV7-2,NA,TGTGCCAGCACCTTTAAACGTGGGCGGGGGGGCATATGGGCAGATACGCAGTATTTT,CASTFKRGRGGIWADTQYF
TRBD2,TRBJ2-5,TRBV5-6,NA,TGTGCCAGCCAAACTAGCGGGAATCATGAGACCCAGTACTTC,CASQTSGNHETQYF
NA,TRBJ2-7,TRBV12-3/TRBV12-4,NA,TGTGCCAGCAGTTCGGTCCACGAGCAGTACTTC,CASSSVHEQYF
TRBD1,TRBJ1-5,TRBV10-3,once,TGTGCCATCAGTGATGGACAGGAGCGCCCGAATCAGCCCCAGCATTTT,CAISDGQERPNQPQHF
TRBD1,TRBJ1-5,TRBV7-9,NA,TGTGCCAGCAGCCCCGGGACAGGCAATCAGCCCCAGCATTTT,CASSPGTGNQPQHF
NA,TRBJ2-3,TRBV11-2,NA,TGTGCCAGCAGCTATTTTCTAGCGTTAGGCCAAGATACGCAGTATTTT,CASSYFLALGQDTQYF
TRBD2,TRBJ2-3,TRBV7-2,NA,TGTGCCAGCAGCTTAGGGAAGACTAGCGGGGGGGCAGCAGATACGCAGTATTTT,CASSLGKTSGGAADTQYF
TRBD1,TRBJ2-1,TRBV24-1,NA,TGTGCCACCAGTGCTTTAAGGGACAGGGGCTACAATGAGCAGTTCTTC,CATSALRDRGYNEQFF
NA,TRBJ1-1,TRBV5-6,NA,TGTGCCAGCAGCTTGGTTGGGGCGAAAGGCGAAGCTTTCTTT,CASSLVGAKGEAFF
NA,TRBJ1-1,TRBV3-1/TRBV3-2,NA,TGTGCCAGCAGTTACGGGGTTTTGAACACTGAAGCTTTCTTT,CASSYGVLNTEAFF
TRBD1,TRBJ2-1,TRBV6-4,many,TGTGCCAGCAGTGACGCGCACAGGGGGCACAATGAGCAGTTCTTC,CASSDAHRGHNEQFF
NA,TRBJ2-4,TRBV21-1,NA,TGTGCCAGCAGCAAAGACACGGCAGTGGGAGGCAAAAACATTCAGTACTTC,CASSKDTAVGGKNIQYF
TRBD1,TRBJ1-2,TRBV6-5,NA,TGTGCCAGCAGTCCGACAGGGGCGAACTATGGCTACACCTTC,CASSPTGANYGYTF
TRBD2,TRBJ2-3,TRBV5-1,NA,TGCGCCAGCAGCCAACAGCCCGGGAGGACAGATACGCAGTATTTT,CASSQQPGRTDTQYF
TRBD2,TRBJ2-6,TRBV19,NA,TGTGCCAGTGCGACCGCGACTAGCGTAACTGGGGCCAACGTCCTGACTTTC,CASATATSVTGANVLTF
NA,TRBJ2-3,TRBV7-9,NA,TGTGCCAGCAGCGCCCAACTAGCAGATACGCAGTATTTT,CASSAQLADTQYF
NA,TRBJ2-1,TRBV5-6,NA,TGTGCCAGCAGCCGAAGCACCGCGGTCCTAGCGTACAATGAGCAGTTCTTC,CASSRSTAVLAYNEQFF
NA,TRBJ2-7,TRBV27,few,TGTGCCAGCAGCGGGAACATTATGAGGCAGTACTTC,CASSGNIMRQYF
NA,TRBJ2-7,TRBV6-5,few,TGTGCCAGCAGTAGCCAGGGTTCCTACGAGCAGTACTTC,CASSSQGSYEQYF
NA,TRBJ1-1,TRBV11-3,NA,TGTGCCAGCAGCTTATACGGGAACACTGAAGCTTTCTTT,CASSLYGNTEAFF
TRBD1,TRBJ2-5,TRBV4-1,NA,TGCGCCAGCAGCCAGTGGACAGGACAGGGTCAAGAGACCCAGTACTTC,CASSQWTGQGQETQYF
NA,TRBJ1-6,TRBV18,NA,TGTGCCAGCTCACCATTACGGGGGGGCCTTAATTCACCCCTCCACTTT,CASSPLRGGLNSPLHF
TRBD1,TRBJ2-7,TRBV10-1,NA,TGCGCCAGCAAGACAGGGGTGTCTAACTACGAGCAGTACTTC,CASKTGVSNYEQYF
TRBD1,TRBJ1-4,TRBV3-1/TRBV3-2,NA,TGTGCCAGCAGCCCCTCTCCGGGACAGCAAGAAGAAAAACTGTTTTTT,CASSPSPGQQEEKLFF
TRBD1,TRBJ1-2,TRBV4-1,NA,TGCGCCAGCAGGCACCGGGACAGGGCTTTAAACTATGGCTACACCTTC,CASRHRDRALNYGYTF
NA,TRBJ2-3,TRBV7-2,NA,TGTGCCAGCAGCTTAGGCCCCAGGGATACGCAGTATTTT,CASSLGPRDTQYF
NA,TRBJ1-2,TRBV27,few,TGTGCCAGCAGTTCGGGGGGCGCGAATGTCTATGGCTACACCTTC,CASSSGGANVYGYTF
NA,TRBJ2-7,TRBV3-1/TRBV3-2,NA,TGTGCCAGCAGCCTCATATCACAGGGACGGTACGAGCAGTACTTC,CASSLISQGRYEQYF
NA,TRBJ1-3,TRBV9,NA,TGTGCCAGCAGCGTAGAAGCGGGGACGTATTTTGACACCATATATTTT,CASSVEAGTYFDTIYF
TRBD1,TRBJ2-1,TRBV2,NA,TGTGCCAGCAGTCGTAACGGACAGGGAGGTGATGAGCAGTTCTTC,CASSRNGQGGDEQFF
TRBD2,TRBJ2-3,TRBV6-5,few,TGTGCCAGCAGCATGACTAGCCACGGCACAGATACGCAGTATTTT,CASSMTSHGTDTQYF
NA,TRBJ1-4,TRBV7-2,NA,TGTGCCAGCAGCGTGGCCCCTCGGGTTGGGAAACTGTTTTTT,CASSVAPRVGKLFF
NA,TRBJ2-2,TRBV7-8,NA,TGTGCCAGCAGACTTATTTCGGGGACCGGGGAGCTGTTTTTT,CASRLISGTGELFF
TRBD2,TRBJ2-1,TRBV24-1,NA,TGTGCCACCAGTGATTTCGCTAGCGGGAGTTTCCATGAGCAGTTCTTC,CATSDFASGSFHEQFF
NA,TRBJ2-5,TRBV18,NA,TGTGCCAGCTCACGCGACTACGCCCTTCAAGAGACCCAGTACTTC,CASSRDYALQETQYF
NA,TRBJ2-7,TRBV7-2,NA,TGTGCCAGCAGCTACAAATTGACCTCGGGATCTACCTACGAGCAGTACTTC,CASSYKLTSGSTYEQYF
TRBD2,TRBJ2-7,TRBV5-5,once,TGTGCCAGCAGCTTGTGGGAGGGCCGTTACGAGCAGTACTTC,CASSLWEGRYEQYF
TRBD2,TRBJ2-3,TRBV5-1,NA,TGCGCCAGCAGCCAGGGACTACCAGGCACAGATACGCAGTATTTT,CASSQGLPGTDTQYF
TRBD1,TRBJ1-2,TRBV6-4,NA,TGTGCCAGCAGGGGACAGGGGGAAGGGCCCTATGGCTACACCTTC,CASRGQGEGPYGYTF
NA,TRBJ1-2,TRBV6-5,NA,TGTGCCAGCAGTTACGCGCCCAAGAGAGCTAACTATGGCTACACCTTC,CASSYAPKRANYGYTF
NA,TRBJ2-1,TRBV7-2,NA,TGTGCCAGCAGCTTAACCCGCCAGTTTCTCTACAATGAGCAGTTCTTC,CASSLTRQFLYNEQFF
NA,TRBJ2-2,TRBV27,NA,TGTGCCAGCAGTTTATCCCCCCAGGGGCCTACGAACACCGGGGAGCTGTTTTTT,CASSLSPQGPTNTGELFF
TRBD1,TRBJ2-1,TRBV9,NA,TGTGCCAGCAGTAAGGACAGGGACAATGAGCAGTTCTTC,CASSKDRDNEQFF